Following are 26 T cell receptor beta chains from one sample sequenced in a study of blood T cell repertoires in COVID-19 (TCRdb year 2020). The library was produced with the immunoSEQ multiplex PCR assay. TCRdb carries this immuneACCESS record with in-frame sequences only. Its versions omit some clonotypes, under half of them owing to an unresolved V gene in the studies checked, with the rest unexplained. The sample profile shows about 80,000 clones; approximately 78% of them were found once. The ten largest account for about 10% of the sample. Sequencing used peripheral blood. These receptors originate from a man between 60 and 75 years old with acute or convalescent COVID-19.

The rearrangement links TRBV18 to TRBJ2-7, with TRBD1 identical over 11 bases. After removal of 6 bases from V and 3 bases from J, the junction contained 4 bases not matched to a gene. The CDR3 totals 14 residues. CDR1 and CDR2 (germline): KGHSH, LQKENI. CDR3 sequence: CASSLGTGGYEQYF. DNA for the CDR3: TGTGCCAGCTCGCTCGGGACAGGGGGCTACGAGCAGTACTTC.

This clone appeared a few times. This rearrangement joins TRBV6-5 to TRBJ2-7, with D possibly TRBD2 on 6 matching bases. This CDR3 spans 14 amino acids. CDR1 MNHEY and CDR2 SVGAGI come from the germline V gene. The germline V and J ends were trimmed by 2 bases and 4 bases, with 12 bases remaining between them. The CDR3 DNA follows: TGTGCCAGCAGTTACCACACGGAGGGGTACGAGCAGTACTTC. The encoded protein is CASSYHTEGYEQYF.

The V gene is TRBV7-2, the J gene TRBJ1-3; 8 bases line up with TRBD1. J lost 4 bases, V lost 5 bases, and 7 bases had no gene match. Germline CDR1 SGHTA, CDR2 FQGNSA. The CDR3 runs 15 residues. CDR3 sequence: CASSIHRGVGNTIYF. The CDR3 nucleotides read TGTGCCAGCAGCATACACAGGGGGGTAGGAAACACCATATATTTT. The variable domain in full, completed from reference TRBV7-2 and TRBJ1-3, reads GAGVSQSPSNKVTEKGKDVELRCDPISGHTALYWYRQSLGQGLEFLIYFQGNSAPDKSGLPSDRFSAERTGGSVSTLTIQRTQQEDSAVYLCASSIHRGVGNTIYFGEGSWLTVV.

The chain is built from TRBV6-5 and TRBJ1-5, with D unclear. V gave up 8 bases and J gave up 3 bases, with 11 bases separating them. Germline CDR1 MNHEY, CDR2 SVGAGI. This CDR3 region has 13 residues. CDR3 coding DNA: TGTGCCAGCGGTCGGGTTGACAATCAGCCCCAGCATTTT. It translates to CASGRVDNQPQHF.

The J gene is TRBJ2-7, the V gene TRBV5-4; 8 bases fit TRBD1. V shed 3 bases and J 7 bases; nucleotides not matched to a gene: 9. The CDR3 runs to 14 residues. CDR1 is SGHNT and CDR2 is YYREEE in the germline V gene (reference sequence). CDR3: CASSSGDRPLEQYF. The CDR3 DNA reads TGTGCCAGCAGCTCCGGGGACAGGCCATTAGAGCAGTACTTC.

This clone was found a few times. The chain joins TRBV6-6 to TRBJ2-1; 9 bases map to TRBD2. Germline V CDR1 and CDR2: MNHNY, SVGAGI (reference sequence). Unmatched junction bases numbered 16, after V lost 6 bases and J lost 13 bases. There are 15 residues in the CDR3. The CDR3 protein is CASSHDRAPSGAQFF. DNA of the CDR3: TGTGCCAGCAGCCACGACAGGGCGCCTAGCGGGGCCCAGTTCTTC.

This rearrangement joins TRBV11-2 to TRBJ2-3; D is undetermined. Germline loops: CDR1 SGHAT, CDR2 FQNNGV. V was pared by 5 bases and J by 6 bases, with 9 bases between. This CDR3 region has 12 residues. This CDR3 reads CASSRGPDTQYF. CDR3 nucleotides: TGTGCCAGCAGCCGAGGCCCCGATACGCAGTATTTT.

The J gene is TRBJ2-5, the V gene TRBV7-8; 10 nucleotides agree with TRBD2. V trimming: 6 bases; J trimming: 1 base; junction bases outside the gene matches: 2. Germline CDR1 reads SGHVS; CDR2 reads FQNEAQ. The CDR3 has 14 residues. The CDR3 sequence is CASSRLAGQETQYF. CDR3 bases: TGTGCCAGCAGTCGACTAGCGGGCCAAGAGACCCAGTACTTC.

The chain is built from TRBV27 and TRBJ2-7, with 10 positions matching TRBD1. Unmatched junction bases numbered 6, after V lost 5 bases and J lost 2 bases. Germline V CDR1 and CDR2: MNHEY, SMNVEV (reference sequence). There are 15 residues in the CDR3. The CDR3 coding sequence is TGTGCCAGCAGTAAACCGGGACAGGGGACCTACGAGCAGTACTTC. Amino acids: CASSKPGQGTYEQYF.

V and J are TRBV6-6 and TRBJ2-1; tentative D call: TRBD2 (6 bases). Trimming shortened V by 5 bases and J by 1 base, and 12 bases separated the two germline ends. The germline CDR1 and CDR2 sequences are MNHNY and SVGAGI (reference sequence). This CDR3 has 15 residues. CDR3 nucleotides: TGTGCCAGCAGTCACGGGAGCGCATCCTACAATGAGCAGTTCTTC. Protein product: CASSHGSASYNEQFF.

The rearrangement links TRBV5-1 to TRBJ2-7; D perhaps matches TRBD1 (6 bases). This CDR3 is built from 14 residues. V lost 4 bases and J lost 4, with 15 bases in between. CDR1 and CDR2 from the germline V gene are SGHRS and YFSETQ. The CDR3 region is CASSRGQTFYEQYF. The CDR3 nucleotides are TGCGCCAGCAGCCGCGGACAGACCTTTTACGAGCAGTACTTC.

The chain recombines TRBV12-3 or TRBV12-4 with TRBJ2-1; D gene ambiguous. The V gene lost 1 base and the J gene lost 10 bases, with 5 bases spanning the gap. The CDR3 loop spans 11 amino acids. CDR3 residues: CASSLVEEQFF. DNA of the CDR3: TGTGCCAGCAGTTTAGTAGAGGAGCAGTTCTTC.

The V and J genes are TRBV28 and TRBJ2-7; a weak D match, TRBD1 (6 bases). The CDR3 is 16 residues long. Germline V gene sequence: CDR1 MDHEN, CDR2 SYDVKM. V shed 4 bases and J shed 0 bases, with 16 bases lying between them. The CDR3 nucleotides are TGTGCCAGCAGTTCCCTCCCCGACAGGAGCTCCTACGAGCAGTACTTC. It encodes CASSSLPDRSSYEQYF. The complete variable domain, with remaining parts taken from reference TRBV28 and TRBJ2-7, reads DVKVTQSSRYLVKRTGEKVFLECVQDMDHENMFWYRQDPGLGLRLIYFSYDVKMKEKGDIPEGYSVSREKKERFSLILESASTNQTSMYLCASSSLPDRSSYEQYFGPGTRLTVT.

The rearrangement links TRBV2 to TRBJ1-5; perhaps TRBD1 as D (5 bases). This CDR3 has 14 amino acids. Trimming took off 7 bases at V and 1 base at J, with 11 bases between the two ends. Germline assignment: CDR1 SNHLY and CDR2 FYNNEI. The CDR3 DNA follows: TGTGCCAGCAAGCAGGGCAGCAGCAATCAGCCCCAGCATTTT. Protein: CASKQGSSNQPQHF.

This clone was counted once. J is TRBJ2-5 and V is TRBV27; 10 nucleotides line up with TRBD2. V lost 6 bases to trimming and J lost 4 bases; unmatched junction nucleotides: 8. The length of the CDR3 is 15 residues. Germline CDR1 and CDR2: MNHEY and SMNVEV (reference sequence). As DNA, the CDR3 is TGTGCCAGCAGAGACCTTAGCGGGGGGTCAGAGACCCAGTACTTC. Its translation is CASRDLSGGSETQYF.

This clone turned up a few times. The chain has TRBV18 and TRBJ1-2; 11 nucleotides line up with TRBD1. CDR3 size: 15 residues. Germline V gene lookup returns CDR1 KGHSH and CDR2 LQKENI. The V and J ends lost 6 bases and 4 bases, in that order; junction bases with no gene match: 7. The CDR3: CASSPGQGAGYGYTF. As DNA, the CDR3 is TGTGCCAGCTCCCCCGGACAGGGGGCAGGCTATGGCTACACCTTC.

V gene TRBV27 combines with J gene TRBJ2-5, with 9 nucleotides matching TRBD1. The V segment lost 5 bases and the J segment 4 bases; nucleotides outside the gene matches: 8. Germline CDR1 is MNHEY and CDR2 is SMNVEV (reference sequence). The CDR3 extends over 15 amino acids. As DNA, the CDR3 is TGTGCCAGCAGTCCGCCGGGACAGGGCCGAGAGACCCAGTACTTC. Translating it yields CASSPPGQGRETQYF.

The chain carries TRBV7-2 and TRBJ2-1; 7 bases map to TRBD2. J lost 10 bases, V lost 1 base, and 4 bases had no gene match. This CDR3 region has 13 residues. CDR1 and CDR2 from the germline V gene are SGHTA and FQGNSA. For the CDR3, the DNA is TGTGCCAGCAGCTTAGAATCAGCGGGGGAGCAGTTCTTC. This sequence encodes CASSLESAGEQFF.

This clone turned up a few times. This sequence joins TRBV24-1 and TRBJ2-1; 14 positions agree with TRBD2. CDR1 and CDR2 (germline): KGHDR, SFDVKD. CDR3 length equals 19 residues. V lost 4 bases to trimming and J lost 6 bases; unmatched junction nucleotides: 13. The DNA of the CDR3 is TGTGCCACCAGTGACCGGGGACTAGCGGGAGTTGGGCTCGGCAATGAGCAGTTCTTC. This sequence encodes CATSDRGLAGVGLGNEQFF.

This chain connects TRBV24-1 to TRBJ1-5; the D gene is possibly TRBD1 (6 bases). Trimming stripped 4 bases from V and 11 bases from J, with 11 bases between. Germline V lookup: CDR1 KGHDR, CDR2 SFDVKD. The CDR3 is 12 amino acids. CDR3 nucleotides: TGTGCCACCAGTGAAAGGGGGTTGGCCCAGCATTTT. It is translated as CATSERGLAQHF.

The gene calls are TRBV3-1 (or the pseudogene TRBV3-2) and TRBJ2-7; 9 bases map to TRBD2. The germline CDR1 and CDR2 sequences are LGHDT and YNNKEL (reference sequence). Trimming at V came to 4 bases and at J to 4 bases, leaving 5 bases not matched to a gene. The CDR3 contains 14 residues. The CDR3 here is CASSPVAGEYEQYF. The CDR3 region has the DNA TGTGCCAGCAGCCCCGTAGCGGGGGAATACGAGCAGTACTTC.

This clone was seen a single time. This rearrangement joins TRBV5-4 to TRBJ1-2; 10 positions match TRBD1. This CDR3 contains 16 residues. Trimming removed 3 bases from V and 7 bases from J; junction bases left unmatched: 12. Germline values: CDR1 SGHNT, CDR2 YYREEE (reference sequence). CDR3 nucleotide sequence: TGTGCCAGCAGCTCGGGAGGCGGGACAGGGGTGGGTGGCTACACCTTC. It yields the protein CASSSGGGTGVGGYTF. Based on the CDR3 plus reference TRBV5-4 and TRBJ1-2, the full variable domain is ETGVTQSPTHLIKTRGQQVTLRCSSQSGHNTVSWYQQALGQGPQFIFQYYREEENGRGNFPPRFSGLQFPNYSSELNVNALELDDSALYLCASSSGGGTGVGGYTFGSGTRLTVV.

The chain combines TRBV7-6 with TRBJ1-3; tentatively, D is TRBD1 (5 bases). This CDR3 has 16 amino acids. The germline V gene encodes CDR1 SGHVS and CDR2 FNYEAQ. V lost 1 base and J 2 bases, leaving 12 bases between the germline ends. The CDR3 protein is CASSLDWGRAGNTIYF. CDR3 DNA: TGTGCCAGCAGCTTAGACTGGGGGAGGGCTGGAAACACCATATATTTT. Full variable domain (missing parts from reference TRBV7-6 and TRBJ1-3): GAGVSQSPRYKVTKRGQDVALRCDPISGHVSLYWYRQALGQGPEFLTYFNYEAQQDKSGLPNDRFSAERPEGSISTLTIQRTEQRDSAMYRCASSLDWGRAGNTIYFGEGSWLTVV.

The J gene is TRBJ1-2, the V gene TRBV5-4; the D gene is possibly TRBD1 (5 bases). Trimming shortened V by 4 bases and J by 3 bases, and 16 bases separated the two germline ends. The length of the CDR3 is 15 residues. Germline CDR1 reads SGHNT; CDR2 reads YYREEE (reference sequence). The CDR3 DNA reads as TGTGCCAGCAGCATCCCGGGCAGGGAGGACTATGGCTACACCTTC. Translated, it gives CASSIPGREDYGYTF.

This clone occurred many times. This chain links TRBV5-4 with TRBJ2-6; TRBD2 matches 8 bases. The CDR3 is made up of 18 amino acids. CDR1 is SGHNT and CDR2 is YYREEE in the germline V gene (reference sequence). The J segment lost 0 bases and the V segment lost 0 bases, leaving 5 bases of the junction unmatched. The CDR3 nucleotides are TGTGCCAGCAGCTTGGCCGCTCGGGGGGGCTCTGGGGCCAACGTCCTGACTTTC. This codes for CASSLAARGGSGANVLTF. The whole variable domain, remainder taken from reference TRBV5-4 and TRBJ2-6, is ETGVTQSPTHLIKTRGQQVTLRCSSQSGHNTVSWYQQALGQGPQFIFQYYREEENGRGNFPPRFSGLQFPNYSSELNVNALELDDSALYLCASSLAARGGSGANVLTFGAGSRLTVL.

This rearrangement joins TRBV5-6 to TRBJ1-2; no reliable D call. CDR3 length: 12 residues. The germline gives CDR1 SGHDT, CDR2 YYEEEE. V gave up 2 bases and J gave up 2 bases, with 4 bases separating them. Here the CDR3 DNA reads TGTGCCAGCAGCTTACAGAACTATGGCTACACCTTC. It codes for CASSLQNYGYTF.